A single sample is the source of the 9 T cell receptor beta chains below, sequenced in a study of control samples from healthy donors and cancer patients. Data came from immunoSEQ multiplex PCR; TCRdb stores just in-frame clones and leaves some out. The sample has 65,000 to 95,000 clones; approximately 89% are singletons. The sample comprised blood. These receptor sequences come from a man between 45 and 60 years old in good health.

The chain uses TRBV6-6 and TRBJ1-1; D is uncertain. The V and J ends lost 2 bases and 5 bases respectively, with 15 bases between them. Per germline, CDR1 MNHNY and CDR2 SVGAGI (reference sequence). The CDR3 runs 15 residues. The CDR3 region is CASSYTARKVTEAFF. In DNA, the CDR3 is TGTGCCAGCAGTTACACCGCCCGAAAGGTAACTGAAGCTTTCTTT.

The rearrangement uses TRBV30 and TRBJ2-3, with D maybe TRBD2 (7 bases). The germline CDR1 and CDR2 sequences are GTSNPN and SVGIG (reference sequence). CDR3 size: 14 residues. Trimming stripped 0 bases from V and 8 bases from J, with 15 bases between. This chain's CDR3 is CAWSVGGGPGTQYF. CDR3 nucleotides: TGTGCCTGGAGTGTAGGGGGGGGCCCGGGTACGCAGTATTTT.

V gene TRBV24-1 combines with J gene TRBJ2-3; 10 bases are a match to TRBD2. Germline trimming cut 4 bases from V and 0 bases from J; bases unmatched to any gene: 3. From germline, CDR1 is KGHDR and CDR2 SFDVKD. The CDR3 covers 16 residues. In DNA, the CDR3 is TGTGCCACCAGTGACCTAGCGGGGGCTAGCACAGATACGCAGTATTTT. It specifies CATSDLAGASTDTQYF.

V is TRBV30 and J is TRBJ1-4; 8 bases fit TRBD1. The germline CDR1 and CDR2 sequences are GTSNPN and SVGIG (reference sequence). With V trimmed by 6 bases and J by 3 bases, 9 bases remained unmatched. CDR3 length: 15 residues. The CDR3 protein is CACSTSGQANEKLFF. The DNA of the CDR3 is TGTGCCTGCTCTACGTCGGGACAGGCTAATGAAAAACTGTTTTTT.

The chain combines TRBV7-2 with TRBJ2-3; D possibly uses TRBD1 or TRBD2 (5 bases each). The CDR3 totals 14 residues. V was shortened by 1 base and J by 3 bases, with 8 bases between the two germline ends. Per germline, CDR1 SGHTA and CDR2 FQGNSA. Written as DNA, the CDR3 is TGTGCCAGCAGCTTAGGGTGGGGGACAGATACGCAGTATTTT. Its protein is CASSLGWGTDTQYF.

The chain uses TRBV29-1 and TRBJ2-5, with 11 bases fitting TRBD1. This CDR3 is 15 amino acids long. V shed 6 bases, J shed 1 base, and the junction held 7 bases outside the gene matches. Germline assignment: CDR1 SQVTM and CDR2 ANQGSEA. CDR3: CSVTGTGGIQETQYF. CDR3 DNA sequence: TGCAGCGTGACCGGGACAGGGGGAATCCAAGAGACCCAGTACTTC.

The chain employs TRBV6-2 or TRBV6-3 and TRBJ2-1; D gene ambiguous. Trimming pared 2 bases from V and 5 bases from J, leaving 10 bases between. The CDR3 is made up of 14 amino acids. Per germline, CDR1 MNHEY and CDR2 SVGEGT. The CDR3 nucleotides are TGTGCCAGCAGTTACAGTCTACTCAACAATGAGCAGTTCTTC. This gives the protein CASSYSLLNNEQFF.

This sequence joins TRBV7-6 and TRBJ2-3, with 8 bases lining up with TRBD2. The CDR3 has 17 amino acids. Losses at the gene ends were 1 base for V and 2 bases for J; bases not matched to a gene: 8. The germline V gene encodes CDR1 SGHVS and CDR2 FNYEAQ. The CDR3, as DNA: TGTGCCAGCAGCTTAGGGGATAGCGGGGTCAACACAGATACGCAGTATTTT. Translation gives CASSLGDSGVNTDTQYF.

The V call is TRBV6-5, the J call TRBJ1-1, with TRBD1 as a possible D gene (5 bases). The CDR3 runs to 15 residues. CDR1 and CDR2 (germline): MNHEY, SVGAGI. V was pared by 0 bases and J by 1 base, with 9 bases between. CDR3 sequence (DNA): TGTGCCAGCAGTTACTCAGGGGCACGGAACACTGAAGCTTTCTTT. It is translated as CASSYSGARNTEAFF.